This T cell receptor (beta chain) originates from a study of T cells after yellow fever vaccination (dated by TCRdb to between 2018 and 2021). In terms of the full investigation: The SMART-Seq v4 Ultra Low Input RNA kit was used to prepare libraries from fractions with low cell numbers. Two healthy male donors made up the cohort, one aged 18 to 30 years and the other aged 30 to 40 years. Blood was collected at multiple timepoints before and after primary and secondary immunization, and bulk PBMC replicates and cell subsets were isolated. To track T-cell clones before and after primary and booster YFV17D yellow fever vaccination, bulk TCR alpha and beta repertoires were sequenced longitudinally.

Summary of the overall study and its limitations: The secondary T-cell response was weaker than the primary response but faster, peaking on day 5 instead of day 15. Because abundant contaminating clonotypes from the bulk population could be contained in FACS-sorted repertoires, computational filtering was required. A small share of clonotypes occurred in both CD4 and CD8 compartments, likely arising from convergent recombination. Most clones expanded after primary vaccination were re-detected after the booster (almost 98% of CD4 and roughly 87% of CD8), suggesting broad memory maintenance. Only a couple of donors were included in the study, so the extent to which the findings can be generalized is limited.

Taken with the paper, the label for treatment or condition translates to: live attenuated yellow fever vaccine strain. PBMCs were isolated from peripheral blood using a standard Ficoll-Paque protocol. CD4 and CD8 T-cell fractions were isolated with Dynabeads CD4 and CD8 positive selection kits. RNA was extracted with TriZol from bulk PBMCs, CD4 and CD8 fractions, and dextramer-positive and dextramer-negative fractions. Turning to this clonotype: No antigen is known for it. Base quality data are lacking; no much larger clone is found one base away.

Sequenced on an Illumina NovaSeq 6000. TCR cDNA was synthesized by 5'RACE template switching, which introduced a universal primer site and unique molecular identifiers. Priming for cDNA synthesis came from both the TCR alpha and TCR beta constant segments. Two PCR steps were used to amplify libraries, with sample barcodes and sequencing adapters being added in the second step. Libraries were sequenced on Illumina HiSeq 2500 (2x100 bp) or NovaSeq (2x150 bp). In the original analysis: MIGEC was used to demultiplex reads and collapse the reads into UMI consensus sequences, and MiXCR was used for V(D)J alignment. Vaccine-responding clonotypes were defined with edgeR using replicate PBMC samples, requiring FDR below 0.01 and a log2 fold change above 5 up to day 15. Each bulk clonotype received a CD4 or CD8 identity based on whether the sequenced CD4 or CD8 repertoire contained that clonotype at higher abundance. TCRdb reprocessing: public reads trimmed at Q25 with fastp, clones called with MiXCR, in-frame beta chains kept. Every entry covers one CDR3 protein and lists the most common genes and DNA from its rows. The V and J calls and clone size come from TCRdb's table, not from the authors' own analysis. This sample holds about 340,000 distinct CDR3 sequences; approximately 13% were observed only once. The ten most abundant clones make up 3.2% of the sample.

Material: CD4+ T cells sorted from PBMCs, obtained 15 days after the yellow fever booster vaccination. The clonotype originates from a young man who received the YFV17D yellow fever vaccine.

The CDR3 is CSARDQSSSDVLTF. The nucleotide sequence is given as TGCAGTGCTAGAGATCAGAGCTCATCGGACGTCCTGACTTTC. The sequence joins TRBV20-1 to TRBJ2-6, with the D gene not confidently named. The germline V gene (reference sequence) supplies CDR1 DFQATT and CDR2 SNEGSKA. V and J lose 0 bases and 11 bases, and a span of 14 bases separates them. Its CDR3 holds 14 amino acids, cysteine through phenylalanine. Solely the CDR3 DNA is kept, with 42 bases framed from the first base.